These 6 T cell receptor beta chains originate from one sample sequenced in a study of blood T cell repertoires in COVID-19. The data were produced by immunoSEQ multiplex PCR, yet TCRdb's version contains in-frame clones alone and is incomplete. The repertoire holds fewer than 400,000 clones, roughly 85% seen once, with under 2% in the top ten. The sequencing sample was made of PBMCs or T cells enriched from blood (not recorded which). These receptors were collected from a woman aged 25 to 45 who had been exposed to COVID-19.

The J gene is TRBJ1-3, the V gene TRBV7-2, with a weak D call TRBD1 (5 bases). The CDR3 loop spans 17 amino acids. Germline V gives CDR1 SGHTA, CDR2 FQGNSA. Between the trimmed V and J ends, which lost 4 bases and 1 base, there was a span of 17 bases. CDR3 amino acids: CASSSRGGMRSGNTIYF. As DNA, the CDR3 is TGTGCCAGCAGCTCCCGGGGGGGGATGAGGTCTGGAAACACCATATATTTT.

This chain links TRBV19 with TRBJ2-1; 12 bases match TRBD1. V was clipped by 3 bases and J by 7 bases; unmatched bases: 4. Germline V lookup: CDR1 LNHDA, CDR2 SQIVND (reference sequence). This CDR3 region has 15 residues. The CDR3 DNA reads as TGTGCCAGTAGTATGGGACAGGGGGCGCAGAATGAGCAGTTCTTC. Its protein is CASSMGQGAQNEQFF. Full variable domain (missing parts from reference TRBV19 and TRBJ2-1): DGGITQSPKYLFRKEGQNVTLSCEQNLNHDAMYWYRQDPGQGLRLIYYSQIVNDFQKGDIAEGYSVSREKKESFPLTVTSAQKNPTAFYLCASSMGQGAQNEQFFGPGTRLTVL.

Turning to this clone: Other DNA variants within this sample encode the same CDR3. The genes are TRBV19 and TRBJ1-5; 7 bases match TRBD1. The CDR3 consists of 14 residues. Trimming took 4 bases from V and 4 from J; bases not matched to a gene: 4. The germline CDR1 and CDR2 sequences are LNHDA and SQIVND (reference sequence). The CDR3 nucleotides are TGTGCCAGTAGTACAACAGGGGCAAATCAGCCCCAGCATTTT. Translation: CASSTTGANQPQHF.

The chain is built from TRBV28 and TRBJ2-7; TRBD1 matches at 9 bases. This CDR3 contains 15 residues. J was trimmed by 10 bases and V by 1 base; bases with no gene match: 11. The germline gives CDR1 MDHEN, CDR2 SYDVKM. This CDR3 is CASSLFTGGFNKQYF. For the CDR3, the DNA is TGTGCCAGCAGTTTATTCACAGGGGGCTTTAACAAACAGTACTTC.

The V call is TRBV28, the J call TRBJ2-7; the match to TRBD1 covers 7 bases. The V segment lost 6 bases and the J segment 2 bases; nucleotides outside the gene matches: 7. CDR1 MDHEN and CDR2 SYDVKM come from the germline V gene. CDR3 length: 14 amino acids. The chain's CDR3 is CASSRRTGPYEQYF. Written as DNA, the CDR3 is TGTGCCAGCAGCCGAAGGACAGGCCCCTACGAGCAGTACTTC.

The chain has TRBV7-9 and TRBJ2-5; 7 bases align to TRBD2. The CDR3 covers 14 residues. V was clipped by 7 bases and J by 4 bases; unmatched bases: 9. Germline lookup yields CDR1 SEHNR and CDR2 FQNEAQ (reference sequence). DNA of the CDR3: TGTGCCAGCATCATGACGGGACTAATAGAGACCCAGTACTTC. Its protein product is CASIMTGLIETQYF. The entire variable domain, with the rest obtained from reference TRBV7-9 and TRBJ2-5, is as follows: DTGVSQNPRHKITKRGQNVTFRCDPISEHNRLYWYRQTLGQGPEFLTYFQNEAQLEKSRLLSDRFSAERPKGSFSTLEIQRTEQGDSAMYLCASIMTGLIETQYFGPGTRLLVL.